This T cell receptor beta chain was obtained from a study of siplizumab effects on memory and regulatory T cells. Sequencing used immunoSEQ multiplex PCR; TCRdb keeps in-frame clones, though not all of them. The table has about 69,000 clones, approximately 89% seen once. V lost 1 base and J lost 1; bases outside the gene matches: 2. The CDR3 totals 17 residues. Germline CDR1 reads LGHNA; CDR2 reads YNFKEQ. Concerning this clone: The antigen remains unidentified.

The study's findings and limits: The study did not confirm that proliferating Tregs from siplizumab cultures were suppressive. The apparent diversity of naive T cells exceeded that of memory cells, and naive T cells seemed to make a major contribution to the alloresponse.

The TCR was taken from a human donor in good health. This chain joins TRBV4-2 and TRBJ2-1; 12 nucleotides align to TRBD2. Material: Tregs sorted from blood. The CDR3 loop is CASSQGTSGDSYNEQFF. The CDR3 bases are TGTGCCAGCAGCCAAGGGACTAGCGGGGATTCCTACAATGAGCAGTTCTTC.